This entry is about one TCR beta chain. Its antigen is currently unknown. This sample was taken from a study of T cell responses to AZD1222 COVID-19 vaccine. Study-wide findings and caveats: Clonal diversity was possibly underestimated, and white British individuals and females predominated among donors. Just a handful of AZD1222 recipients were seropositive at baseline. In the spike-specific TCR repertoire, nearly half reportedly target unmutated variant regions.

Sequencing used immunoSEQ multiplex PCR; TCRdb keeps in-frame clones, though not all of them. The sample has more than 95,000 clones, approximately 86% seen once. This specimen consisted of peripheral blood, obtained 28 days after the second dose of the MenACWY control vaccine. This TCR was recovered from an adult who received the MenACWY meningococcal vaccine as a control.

The CDR3, as DNA: TGTGCCATCAGTGAACAGAACCAAGAGACCCAGTACTTC. As protein: CAISEQNQETQYF. The rearrangement links TRBV10-3 to TRBJ2-5; D is unresolved. The germline gives CDR1 ENHRY, CDR2 SYGVKD. CDR3 size: 13 residues. Deletions cut 3 bases from V and 0 bases from J, with 5 bases between.